This T cell receptor beta chain originates from a study of blood T cell repertoires in COVID-19. In the study overall: The United States, Italy and Spain provided the acute and convalescent COVID-19 samples. PBMCs, B-cell-depleted T cells, or T cells were the source of the cDNA or gDNA that made up the material.

In the authors' workflow: Reference gene primer amplification in the assay estimated nucleated cell counts. Measured with immunoSEQ multiplex PCR; TCRdb has only the in-frame clones, and not every one. The D gene and trimming were derived from the DNA, and the V and J assignments and clone size from that table. The repertoire holds about 240,000 clones, approximately 90% seen once, with 6% to 9% in the top ten. The specimen sequenced was peripheral blood. The clonotype comes from a man in his fifties or sixties who had recovered from COVID-19.

As DNA, the CDR3 is TGTGCCAGCAGCCGACAGCCCACCGGGGAGCTGTTTTTT. This encodes CASSRQPTGELFF. The chain uses TRBV6-5 and TRBJ2-2; maybe TRBD1 (5 bases). Trimming stripped 6 bases from V and 4 bases from J, with 9 bases between. CDR1 and CDR2 (germline): MNHEY, SVGAGI. This CDR3 region has 13 residues.